The present TCR beta chain was sequenced within a study of T-cell reconstitution after alpha-beta-depleted transplantation in children. Whole-study findings and limits: Expanded graft clones numbering several hundred reportedly gave rise to alpha-beta T cells about two months after transplant. After one year, T-cell counts and TCRbeta diversity mostly came from new T cells.

A TCRbeta library incorporating unique molecular identifiers was prepared. One entry per CDR3 protein results from TCRdb running MiXCR on the PCR reads. The table has approximately 800,000 distinct CDR3 sequences, under 20% seen once. This clonotype was seen a few times. Its antigen is unknown. Sequenced material: PBMCs, mostly from graft donor cells, taken 360 days after TCRalphabeta/CD19-depleted stem cell transplant. The clonotype comes from a male patient younger than 18 who had a stem cell transplant for acute lymphoblastic leukemia, so the T cells may come from the graft donor.

The CDR3 DNA reads as TGCGCCAGCAGCCAAGTAGGGTCGAGGGGGCAGGAGACCCAGTACTTC. Residues: CASSQVGSRGQETQYF. The V call is TRBV4-1, the J call TRBJ2-5; 7 bases agree with TRBD1. CDR1 is MGHRA, CDR2 YSYEKL, per germline. The junction had 10 bases not matched to a gene; V was cut back by 1 base and J by 5 bases. The CDR3 totals 16 residues.